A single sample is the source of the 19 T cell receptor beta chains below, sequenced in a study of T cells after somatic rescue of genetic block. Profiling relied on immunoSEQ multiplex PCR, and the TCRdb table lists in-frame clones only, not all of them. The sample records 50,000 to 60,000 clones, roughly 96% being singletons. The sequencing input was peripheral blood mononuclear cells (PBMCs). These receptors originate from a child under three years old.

For the CDR3, the DNA is TGTGCCAGCAGCCGCGAGGGAGGGGACGAGCAGTACTTC. This sequence encodes CASSREGGDEQYF. The chain uses TRBV4-2 and TRBJ2-7; 7 bases line up with TRBD2. V was pared by 4 bases and J by 5 bases, with 5 bases of the junction left unmatched. Germline CDR1 and CDR2: LGHNA and YNFKEQ. The CDR3 is made up of 13 amino acids.

Here the CDR3 reads CASSLGKHYGYTF. In DNA form, the CDR3 reads TGTGCCAGCAGCTTAGGGAAACACTATGGCTACACCTTC. The V gene is TRBV7-2, the J gene TRBJ1-2; D gene unclear. V lost 1 base, J lost 3 bases, and 6 bases lay in between. The CDR3 is 13 amino acids. Germline CDR1 is SGHTA and CDR2 is FQGNSA.

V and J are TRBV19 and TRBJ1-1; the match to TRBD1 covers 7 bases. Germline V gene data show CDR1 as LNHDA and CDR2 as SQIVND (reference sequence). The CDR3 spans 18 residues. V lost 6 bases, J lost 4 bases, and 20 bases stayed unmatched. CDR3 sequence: CASSTLGDRIRPSTEAFF. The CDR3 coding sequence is TGTGCCAGTAGCACCCTGGGGGACAGAATACGACCGAGCACTGAAGCTTTCTTT. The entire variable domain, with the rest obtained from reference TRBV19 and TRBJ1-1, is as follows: DGGITQSPKYLFRKEGQNVTLSCEQNLNHDAMYWYRQDPGQGLRLIYYSQIVNDFQKGDIAEGYSVSREKKESFPLTVTSAQKNPTAFYLCASSTLGDRIRPSTEAFFGQGTRLTVV.

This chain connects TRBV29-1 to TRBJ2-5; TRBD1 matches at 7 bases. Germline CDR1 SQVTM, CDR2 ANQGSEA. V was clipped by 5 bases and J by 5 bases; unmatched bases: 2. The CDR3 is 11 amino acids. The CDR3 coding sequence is TGCAGCGTTCCCAGGGGGGAGACCCAGTACTTC. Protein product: CSVPRGETQYF.

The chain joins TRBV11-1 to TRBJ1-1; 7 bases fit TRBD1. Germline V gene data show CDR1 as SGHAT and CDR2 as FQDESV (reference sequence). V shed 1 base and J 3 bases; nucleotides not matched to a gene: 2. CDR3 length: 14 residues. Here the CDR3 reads CASSLGRGDTEAFF. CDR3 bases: TGTGCCAGCAGCTTAGGCAGGGGGGACACTGAAGCTTTCTTT.

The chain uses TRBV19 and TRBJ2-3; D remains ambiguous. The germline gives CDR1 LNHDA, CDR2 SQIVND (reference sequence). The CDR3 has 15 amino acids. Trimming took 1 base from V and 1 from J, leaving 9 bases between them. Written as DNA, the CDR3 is TGTGCCAGTAGTATAGCTCAAGGAGGCACAGATACGCAGTATTTT. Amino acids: CASSIAQGGTDTQYF. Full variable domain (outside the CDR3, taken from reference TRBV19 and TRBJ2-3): DGGITQSPKYLFRKEGQNVTLSCEQNLNHDAMYWYRQDPGQGLRLIYYSQIVNDFQKGDIAEGYSVSREKKESFPLTVTSAQKNPTAFYLCASSIAQGGTDTQYFGPGTRLTVL.

CDR3 nucleotides: TGCGCCAGCAGCCAAGGGGACGCCTCCTACGAGCAGTACTTC. Its translation: CASSQGDASYEQYF. The J gene is TRBJ2-7, the V gene TRBV4-1; possibly TRBD1 or TRBD2 for D (5 bases each). Germline lookup yields CDR1 MGHRA and CDR2 YSYEKL. Trimming took 1 base from V and 0 from J, leaving 7 bases between them. The CDR3 length is 14 residues.

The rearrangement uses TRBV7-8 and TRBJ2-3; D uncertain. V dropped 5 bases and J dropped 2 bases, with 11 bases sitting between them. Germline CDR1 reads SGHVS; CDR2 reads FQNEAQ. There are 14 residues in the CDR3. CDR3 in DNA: TGTGCCAGCAGCCCCGGACCTTACACAGATACGCAGTATTTT. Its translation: CASSPGPYTDTQYF.

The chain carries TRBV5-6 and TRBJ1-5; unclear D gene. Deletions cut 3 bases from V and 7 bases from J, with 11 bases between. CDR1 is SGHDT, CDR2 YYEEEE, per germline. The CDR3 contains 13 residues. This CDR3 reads CASSYKTGQPQHF. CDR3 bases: TGTGCCAGCAGCTATAAGACCGGGCAGCCCCAGCATTTT.

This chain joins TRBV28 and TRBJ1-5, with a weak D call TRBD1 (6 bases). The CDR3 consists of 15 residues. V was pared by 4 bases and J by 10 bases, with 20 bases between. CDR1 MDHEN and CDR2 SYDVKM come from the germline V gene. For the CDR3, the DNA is TGTGCCAGCAGTTGGGGGTACAGGGTCCTTCAACCCCAGCATTTT. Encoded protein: CASSWGYRVLQPQHF.

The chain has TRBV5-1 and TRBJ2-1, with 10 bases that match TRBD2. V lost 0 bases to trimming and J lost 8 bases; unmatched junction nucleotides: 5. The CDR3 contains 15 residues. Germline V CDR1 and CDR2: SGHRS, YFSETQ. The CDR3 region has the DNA TGCGCCAGCAGCTTGGGGCTAGCGGGAGTCGATGAGCAGTTCTTC. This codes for CASSLGLAGVDEQFF. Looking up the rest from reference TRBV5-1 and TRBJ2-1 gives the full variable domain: KAGVTQTPRYLIKTRGQQVTLSCSPISGHRSVSWYQQTPGQGLQFLFEYFSETQRNKGNFPGRFSGRQFSNSRSEMNVSTLELGDSALYLCASSLGLAGVDEQFFGPGTRLTVL.

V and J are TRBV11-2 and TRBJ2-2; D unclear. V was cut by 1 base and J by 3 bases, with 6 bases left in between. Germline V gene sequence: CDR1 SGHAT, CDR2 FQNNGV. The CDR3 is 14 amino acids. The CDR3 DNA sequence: TGTGCCAGCAGCTTAGCCGCAGACACCGGGGAGCTGTTTTTT. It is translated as CASSLAADTGELFF.

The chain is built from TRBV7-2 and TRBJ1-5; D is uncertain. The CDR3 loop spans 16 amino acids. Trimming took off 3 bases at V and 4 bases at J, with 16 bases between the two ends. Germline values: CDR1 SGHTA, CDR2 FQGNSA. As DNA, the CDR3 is TGTGCCAGCAGCTTCTCAGGTTCTACGAGGAATCAGCCCCAGCATTTT. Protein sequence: CASSFSGSTRNQPQHF.

The CDR3 nucleotides read TGTGCCAGCAGCGAGGGTACTAGCACAGATACGCAGTATTTT. Translating gives CASSEGTSTDTQYF. V is TRBV7-3 and J is TRBJ2-3; D is perhaps TRBD2 (5 bases). Germline V gene sequence: CDR1 SGHTA, CDR2 FQGTGA. CDR3 length equals 14 residues. V lost 5 bases, J lost 0 bases, and 9 bases lay in between.

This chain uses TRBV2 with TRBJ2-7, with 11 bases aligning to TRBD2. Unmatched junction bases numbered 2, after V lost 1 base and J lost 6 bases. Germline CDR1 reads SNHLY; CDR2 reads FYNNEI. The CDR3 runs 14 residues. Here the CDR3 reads CASSEELAGGEQYF. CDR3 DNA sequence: TGTGCCAGCAGTGAAGAGCTAGCGGGAGGCGAGCAGTACTTC.

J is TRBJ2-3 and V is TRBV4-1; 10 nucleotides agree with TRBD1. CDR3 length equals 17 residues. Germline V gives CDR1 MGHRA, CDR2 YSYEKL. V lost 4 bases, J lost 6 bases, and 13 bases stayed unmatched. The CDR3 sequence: CASSPVIGDRGGDTQYF. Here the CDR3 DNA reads TGCGCCAGCAGCCCGGTTATCGGGGACAGGGGAGGGGATACGCAGTATTTT.

The CDR3 coding sequence is TGTGCCAGCAGCGCAACTAGCGGGAGGAAAGGCGGGGAGCTGTTTTTT. It is translated as CASSATSGRKGGELFF. The chain carries TRBV9 and TRBJ2-2, with 12 bases lining up with TRBD2. The V gene's germline CDR1 is SGDLS and CDR2 YYNGEE. The CDR3 sequence is 16 residues long. Unmatched junction bases numbered 7, after V lost 3 bases and J lost 7 bases.

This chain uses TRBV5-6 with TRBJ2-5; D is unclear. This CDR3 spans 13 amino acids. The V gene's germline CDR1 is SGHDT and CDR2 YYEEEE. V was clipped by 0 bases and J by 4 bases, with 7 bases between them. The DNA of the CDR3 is TGTGCCAGCAGCTTGGATAGAGGAGAGACCCAGTACTTC. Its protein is CASSLDRGETQYF.

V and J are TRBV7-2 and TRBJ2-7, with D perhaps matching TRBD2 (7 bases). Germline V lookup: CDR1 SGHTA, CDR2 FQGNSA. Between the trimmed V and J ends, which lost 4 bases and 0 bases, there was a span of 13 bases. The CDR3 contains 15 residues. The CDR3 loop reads CASSSRAGHSYEQYF. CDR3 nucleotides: TGTGCCAGCAGCTCCAGAGCGGGACACTCCTACGAGCAGTACTTC.